This T cell receptor beta chain is from a study of OX40 agonist ivuxolimab in advanced cancers. Study-level information: Subjects had a mean age of about 65 years, with a range of roughly 20 to 79; almost 85% were male.

J lost 2 bases, V lost 5 bases, and 6 bases had no gene match. The CDR3 consists of 16 residues. CDR1 and CDR2 from the germline V gene are MNHEY and SMNVEV (reference sequence). Repertoires were generated with immunoSEQ multiplex PCR, while TCRdb's copy carries only in-frame clones and drops some. In the table there are 35,000 to 55,000 clones, roughly four fifths of which are singletons. This chain joins TRBV27 and TRBJ1-6; the match to TRBD1 covers 7 bases. The receptor was derived from an adult with an advanced solid tumor such as melanoma, head and neck, liver or kidney cancer. The input for sequencing was CD4+ or CD8+ T cells sorted from blood, taken in a trial of the OX40 agonist ivuxolimab. CDR3 coding DNA: TGTGCCAGCAGTAAGGGCAGGGGGACCTATAATTCACCCCTCCACTTT. Translation: CASSKGRGTYNSPLHF.